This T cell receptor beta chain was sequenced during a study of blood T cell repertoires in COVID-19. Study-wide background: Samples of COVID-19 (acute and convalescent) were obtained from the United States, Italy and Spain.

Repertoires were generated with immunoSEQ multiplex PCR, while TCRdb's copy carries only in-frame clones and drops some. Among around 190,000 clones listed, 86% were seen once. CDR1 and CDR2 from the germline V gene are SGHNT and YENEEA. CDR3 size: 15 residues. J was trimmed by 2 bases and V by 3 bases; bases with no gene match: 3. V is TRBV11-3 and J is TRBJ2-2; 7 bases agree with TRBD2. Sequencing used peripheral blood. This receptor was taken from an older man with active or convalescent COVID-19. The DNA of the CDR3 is TGTGCCAGCAGCTTCCGGGGGGTTAACACCGGGGAGCTGTTTTTT. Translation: CASSFRGVNTGELFF.